What follows are 21 T cell receptor beta chains derived from one specimen sequenced in a study of siplizumab effects on memory and regulatory T cells. TCRdb keeps only in-frame clones here, not all; method: immunoSEQ multiplex PCR. The sample consists of 85,000 or so clones, 95% of them appearing once. The sequenced sample was CD8+ T cells sorted from blood. The receptors derive from a human donor in good health.

The chain uses TRBV19 and TRBJ2-1; tentative D call: TRBD2 (6 bases). The CDR3 runs to 15 residues. In germline, CDR1 is LNHDA, CDR2 SQIVND (reference sequence). V lost 9 bases and J lost 0, with 15 bases in between. The CDR3 reads CASAASGSSYNEQFF. The CDR3 DNA is TGTGCCAGCGCTGCCTCCGGGAGCTCCTACAATGAGCAGTTCTTC.

The V and J genes are TRBV2 and TRBJ2-5; no clear D. V gave up 8 bases and J gave up 4 bases, with 11 bases separating them. CDR1 SNHLY and CDR2 FYNNEI come from the germline V gene. CDR3 length: 12 amino acids. CDR3 DNA: TGTGCCAGCGCGGCGGCCGGAGAGACCCAGTACTTC. This sequence encodes CASAAAGETQYF.

The J gene is TRBJ2-5, the V gene TRBV28; 11 bases match TRBD2. The J call is uncertain, as TRBJ2-7 better fits the DNA end. Germline CDR1 is MDHEN and CDR2 is SYDVKM. This CDR3 is built from 14 residues. The CDR3 region has the DNA TGTGCCAGCAACCGACTAGCGGGATTCCACGAGCAGTACTTC. It encodes CASNRLAGFHEQYF.

The chain links TRBV13 to TRBJ2-1; 7 nucleotides match TRBD2. The CDR3 is 15 residues long. V lost 0 bases to trimming and J lost 5 bases; unmatched junction nucleotides: 4. Germline CDR1 and CDR2: PRHDT and FYEKMQ (reference sequence). The CDR3 DNA is TGTGCCAGCAGCTTAGGTCTAGCGGTTAACAATGAGCAGTTCTTC. Translating gives CASSLGLAVNNEQFF.

V and J are TRBV19 and TRBJ2-7, with 8 bases that match TRBD2. V trimming: 3 bases; J trimming: 3 bases; junction bases outside the gene matches: 1. The CDR3 spans 13 residues. The germline V gene encodes CDR1 LNHDA and CDR2 SQIVND (reference sequence). This CDR3 is CASSIGGGYEQYF. The CDR3 bases are TGTGCCAGTAGTATCGGGGGGGGCTACGAGCAGTACTTC.

The V gene is TRBV4-2, the J gene TRBJ2-5; 7 nucleotides agree with TRBD2. Germline values: CDR1 LGHNA, CDR2 YNFKEQ. This CDR3 has 15 residues. V shed 0 bases, J shed 5 bases, and the junction held 6 bases outside the gene matches. For the CDR3, the DNA is TGTGCCAGCAGCCAAGATAAACTAGCGCAGGAGACCCAGTACTTC. This encodes CASSQDKLAQETQYF.

This chain joins TRBV27 and TRBJ2-6; D call uncertain. V lost 4 bases, J lost 0 bases, and 13 bases lay in between. Germline V CDR1 and CDR2: MNHEY, SMNVEV (reference sequence). This CDR3 has 17 amino acids. The CDR3 is CASSSSLRNSGANVLTF. DNA of the CDR3: TGTGCCAGCAGTTCGTCCCTCCGAAACTCTGGGGCCAACGTCCTGACTTTC.

This sequence joins TRBV13 and TRBJ2-2; D remains unclear. This CDR3 is built from 16 residues. Germline assignment: CDR1 PRHDT and CDR2 FYEKMQ (reference sequence). V lost 0 bases, J lost 1 base, and 9 bases lay in between. The CDR3 DNA sequence: TGTGCCAGCAGCTTAGGGGGCGGTCTGAACACCGGGGAGCTGTTTTTT. Residues: CASSLGGGLNTGELFF.

CDR3: CASSPFGSYNEQFF. The CDR3 coding sequence is TGTGCCAGTAGCCCCTTTGGCTCCTACAATGAGCAGTTCTTC. This sequence joins TRBV19 and TRBJ2-1; D is undetermined. This CDR3 has 14 amino acids. Germline V gene lookup returns CDR1 LNHDA and CDR2 SQIVND (reference sequence). With 6 bases removed from V and 0 bases from J, the gap between germline ends came to 9 bases. The whole variable domain, remainder taken from reference TRBV19 and TRBJ2-1, is DGGITQSPKYLFRKEGQNVTLSCEQNLNHDAMYWYRQDPGQGLRLIYYSQIVNDFQKGDIAEGYSVSREKKESFPLTVTSAQKNPTAFYLCASSPFGSYNEQFFGPGTRLTVL.

This chain links TRBV5-4 with TRBJ1-1, with a weak D call TRBD1 (5 bases). The CDR3 loop spans 15 amino acids. Trimming pared 0 bases from V and 1 base from J, leaving 10 bases between. In germline, CDR1 is SGHNT, CDR2 YYREEE (reference sequence). CDR3 residues: CASSLEGTWNTEAFF. CDR3 sequence (DNA): TGTGCCAGCAGCTTGGAGGGGACTTGGAACACTGAAGCTTTCTTT.

In DNA form, the CDR3 reads TGCGCCAGCAGCCACCCTGCCGGCGGACAGAGCAATCAGCCCCAGCATTTT. It encodes CASSHPAGGQSNQPQHF. The chain combines TRBV4-1 with TRBJ1-5; D is perhaps TRBD1 (6 bases). Trimming left V 3 bases short and J 1 base short, with 16 bases between. The CDR3 contains 17 residues. Per the germline V gene, CDR1 is MGHRA and CDR2 is YSYEKL.

The chain employs TRBV5-1 and TRBJ1-2; 7 nucleotides align to TRBD1. Germline loops: CDR1 SGHRS, CDR2 YFSETQ. Trimming at V came to 7 bases and at J to 4 bases, leaving 19 bases not matched to a gene. The CDR3 consists of 17 residues. Here the CDR3 reads CASSPDPGGITVYGYTF. The CDR3 DNA is TGCGCCAGCTCCCCGGACCCAGGGGGAATTACTGTCTATGGCTACACCTTC. Full variable domain (remainder filled in from reference TRBV5-1 and TRBJ1-2): KAGVTQTPRYLIKTRGQQVTLSCSPISGHRSVSWYQQTPGQGLQFLFEYFSETQRNKGNFPGRFSGRQFSNSRSEMNVSTLELGDSALYLCASSPDPGGITVYGYTFGSGTRLTVV.

In DNA form, the CDR3 reads TGTGCCAGCAGCCACAATCGGGGGGCCTACGAGCAGTACTTC. The encoded protein is CASSHNRGAYEQYF. V usage is TRBV4-2 and J usage is TRBJ2-7; TRBD2 aligns across 7 bases. Germline CDR1 LGHNA, CDR2 YNFKEQ. CDR3 length: 14 amino acids. V gave up 3 bases and J gave up 2 bases; unmatched junction bases: 4.

The chain has TRBV27 and TRBJ2-1; tentatively, D is TRBD1 or TRBD2 (7 bases each). This CDR3 is 17 amino acids long. V lost 6 bases and J lost 7, with 25 bases in between. Germline V gene data show CDR1 as MNHEY and CDR2 as SMNVEV (reference sequence). This CDR3 reads CASSPGGGREGWNEQFF. CDR3 DNA sequence: TGTGCCAGCAGCCCAGGAGGGGGCAGGGAGGGGTGGAATGAGCAGTTCTTC.

CDR3 residues: CASSVDTDTQYF. CDR3 sequence (DNA): TGTGCCAGCAGCGTAGACACAGATACGCAGTATTTT. J is TRBJ2-3 and V is TRBV9; D is undetermined. This CDR3 is 12 amino acids long. The V gene's germline CDR1 is SGDLS and CDR2 YYNGEE. V was cut by 0 bases and J by 2 bases, with 1 base left in between.

The chain links TRBV19 to TRBJ2-1; D gene ambiguous. Per germline, CDR1 LNHDA and CDR2 SQIVND (reference sequence). This CDR3 is 14 amino acids long. V lost 1 base to trimming and J lost 6 bases, with 10 bases between them. The CDR3 reads CASSIGLGTNEQFF. CDR3 coding DNA: TGTGCCAGTAGTATAGGATTGGGTACCAATGAGCAGTTCTTC.

This clone appeared once. The V and J genes are TRBV28 and TRBJ1-5; D is ambiguous. The CDR3 consists of 13 residues. V lost 6 bases and J lost 4, with 10 bases in between. Germline V lookup: CDR1 MDHEN, CDR2 SYDVKM. CDR3 DNA: TGTGCCAGCAGCCTAGACCCAAATCAGCCCCAGCATTTT. It specifies CASSLDPNQPQHF. The complete variable domain, with remaining parts taken from reference TRBV28 and TRBJ1-5, reads DVKVTQSSRYLVKRTGEKVFLECVQDMDHENMFWYRQDPGLGLRLIYFSYDVKMKEKGDIPEGYSVSREKKERFSLILESASTNQTSMYLCASSLDPNQPQHFGDGTRLSIL.

The V and J genes are TRBV9 and TRBJ2-1; 9 bases are shared with TRBD2. Trimming removed 2 bases from V and 7 bases from J; junction bases left unmatched: 7. Germline CDR1 is SGDLS and CDR2 is YYNGEE. This CDR3 is 15 amino acids long. CDR3 nucleotides: TGTGCCAGCAGCGTTGGGAACGCGGGAGGGAATGAGCAGTTCTTC. This encodes CASSVGNAGGNEQFF.

The V call is TRBV9, the J call TRBJ2-1; 7 bases align to TRBD1. This CDR3 spans 14 amino acids. The germline V gene has CDR1 SGDLS and CDR2 YYNGEE. After removal of 3 bases from V and 7 bases from J, the junction contained 7 bases not matched to a gene. CDR3 protein: CASSAGTALNEQFF. The CDR3 coding sequence is TGTGCCAGCAGCGCCGGGACAGCTTTGAATGAGCAGTTCTTC.

The J gene is TRBJ2-1, the V gene TRBV5-4, with TRBD2 matching 8 bases. This CDR3 spans 15 amino acids. The germline gives CDR1 SGHNT, CDR2 YYREEE (reference sequence). J gave up 6 bases and V 2 bases, and 7 bases lay outside the gene matches. CDR3 residues: CASSFKRELSNEQFF. DNA of the CDR3: TGTGCCAGCAGCTTTAAGCGGGAGTTAAGCAATGAGCAGTTCTTC.

The CDR3 DNA follows: TGTGCCAGCAGCTTATATGGCTACACCTTC. Its protein product is CASSLYGYTF. V is TRBV7-9 and J is TRBJ1-2; D call uncertain. V gave up 2 bases and J gave up 5 bases, with 0 bases separating them. The CDR3 spans 10 residues. CDR1 SEHNR and CDR2 FQNEAQ come from the germline V gene (reference sequence).